This T cell receptor (beta chain) is drawn from a study of blood T cell repertoires in COVID-19. The CDR3 length is 13 residues. CDR1 and CDR2 (germline): MDHEN, SYDVKM. The ends were cut back, 3 bases at V and 11 bases at J, with 13 bases in the middle. Either two negative PCRs, clearance, or symptom resolution qualified Cohort 3 donors as recovered. Original handling: Reference gene primers were amplified, and this amplification served to estimate nucleated cell counts. Using immunoSEQ multiplex PCR, the repertoire was profiled, and TCRdb retains in-frame clones only, with some absent. D and trimming come from the DNA, and the V and J calls and clone size come from that table. The sample includes over 120,000 clones, approximately 79% seen only once; the top ten take over 2.5%.

The receptor's source is a woman in her fifties or sixties who had recovered from COVID-19. The chain couples TRBV28 to TRBJ1-4, with D uncertain. Specimen: PBMCs or T cells enriched from blood (not recorded which). CDR3 sequence reads: CASSLAVPPKLFF. Written as DNA, the CDR3 is TGTGCCAGCAGTTTGGCGGTCCCTCCGAAACTGTTTTTT.